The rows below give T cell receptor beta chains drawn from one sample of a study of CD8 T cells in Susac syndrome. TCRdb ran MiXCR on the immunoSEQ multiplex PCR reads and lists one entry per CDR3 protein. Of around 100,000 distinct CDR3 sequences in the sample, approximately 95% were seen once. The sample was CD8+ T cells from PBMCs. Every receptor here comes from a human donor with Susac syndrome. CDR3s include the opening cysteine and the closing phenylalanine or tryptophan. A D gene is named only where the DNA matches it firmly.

CSAREGTRPYNEQFF	TGCAGTGCTAGAGAGGGGACTAGACCCTACAATGAGCAGTTCTTC	TRBD2	TRBV20-1	TRBJ2-1
CSVRWGSGTSGRNEQFF	TGCAGCGTTCGATGGGGCTCCGGGACTAGCGGGAGAAATGAGCAGTTCTTC	TRBD2	TRBV29-1	TRBJ2-1
CASSLGAGGTGELFF	TGTGCCAGCAGTTTAGGGGCGGGGGGCACCGGGGAGCTGTTTTTT	TRBD2	TRBV27	TRBJ2-2
CASSQASAEETQYF	TGTGCCAGCAGCCAAGCATCCGCCGAAGAGACCCAGTACTTC	.	TRBV3-1	TRBJ2-5
CASSEVRTDTQYF	TGTGCCAGCAGTGAAGTGAGGACAGATACGCAGTATTTT	.	TRBV25-1	TRBJ2-3
CSVETNYGYTF	TGCAGCGTTGAAACGAACTATGGCTACACCTTC	.	TRBV29-1	TRBJ1-2
CASSQGSGLARQETQYF	TGTGCCAGCAGCCAAGGGAGCGGACTAGCTCGTCAAGAGACCCAGTACTTC	TRBD2	TRBV4-2	TRBJ2-5
CASSAQGGVSYEQYF	TGTGCCAGCAGCGCTCAGGGTGGCGTCTCCTACGAGCAGTACTTC	.	TRBV25-1	TRBJ2-7
CASSQGTKYGYTF	TGTGCCAGCAGCCAAGGGACGAAGTATGGCTACACCTTC	.	TRBV14	TRBJ1-2
CATTRLAGQELLGTEAFF	TGTGCCACCACGAGATTAGCGGGACAGGAGCTCCTGGGCACTGAAGCTTTCTTT	TRBD1	TRBV2	TRBJ1-1
CASSFREYEQYF	TGTGCCAGCAGTTTCAGGGAATACGAGCAGTACTTC	.	TRBV12-3/TRBV12-4	TRBJ2-7
CASRTLAATDTQYF	TGTGCCAGCAGGACCCTAGCCGCCACAGATACGCAGTATTTT	.	TRBV19	TRBJ2-3
CASSLSGQGNTEAFF	TGCGCCAGCAGCCTGTCCGGACAGGGGAACACTGAAGCTTTCTTT	TRBD1	TRBV4-1	TRBJ1-1
CASSHALRGAPYNEQFF	TGTGCCAGCAGCCATGCCCTGCGGGGGGCACCCTACAATGAGCAGTTCTTC	TRBD2	TRBV3-1	TRBJ2-1
CASSQDLASGTLGPLYEQYF	TGTGCCAGCAGCCAAGATCTGGCTAGCGGGACTCTCGGCCCGCTCTACGAGCAGTACTTC	TRBD2	TRBV4-2	TRBJ2-7
CASSYGDTQYF	TGTGCCAGCAGCTATGGAGATACGCAGTATTTT	.	TRBV5-6	TRBJ2-3
CSAIQLAGHQETQYF	TGCAGTGCTATCCAACTAGCGGGCCACCAAGAGACCCAGTACTTC	TRBD2	TRBV20-1	TRBJ2-5
CSARGRDAGLYNEQFF	TGCAGTGCTAGGGGTAGGGACGCCGGACTCTACAATGAGCAGTTCTTC	.	TRBV20-1	TRBJ2-1
CASSEQRDQPQHF	TGTGCCAGCAGCGAACAGAGGGATCAGCCCCAGCATTTT	.	TRBV12-3/TRBV12-4	TRBJ1-5
CASSLHNRYEQYF	TGCGCCAGCAGCTTGCACAACCGGTACGAGCAGTACTTC	.	TRBV5-1	TRBJ2-7
CSVSGQYGNTIYF	TGCAGCGTTTCCGGACAGTATGGAAACACCATATATTTT	.	TRBV29-1	TRBJ1-3
CASSSSDPLSYEQYF	TGTGCCAGCAGTTCCTCGGACCCTCTCTCCTACGAGCAGTACTTC	.	TRBV27	TRBJ2-7